These T cell receptor beta chains were read from a single sample in a study of CD8 T cells in ankylosing spondylitis. TCRdb reanalysed the 5' RACE reads using MiXCR and keeps one entry per CDR3 protein. The table lists 250,000 to 300,000 distinct CDR3 sequences, around 18% of them singletons. Source material: blood, either unsorted or a sorted T cell fraction (not recorded which). The source is a male donor with ankylosing spondylitis or in good health (not recorded which). Each CDR3 is given without its conserved first and last residue. A D gene is named only where the DNA matches it firmly.

CDR3aa: ASSLFVGGADTQY; j_gene: TRBJ2-3; d_gene: NA; v_gene: TRBV27
CDR3aa: ASSLSPGAGGGNEQF; j_gene: TRBJ2-1; d_gene: TRBD2; v_gene: TRBV28
CDR3aa: ATSDRRWDNEQF; j_gene: TRBJ2-1; d_gene: NA; v_gene: TRBV24-1
CDR3aa: SARVLGDSQPQH; j_gene: TRBJ1-5; d_gene: NA; v_gene: TRBV20-1
CDR3aa: ASSLGRGQQD; j_gene: TRBJ2-4; d_gene: TRBD1; v_gene: TRBV5-6
CDR3aa: AWTAQGYNSPLH; j_gene: TRBJ1-6; d_gene: NA; v_gene: TRBV30
CDR3aa: AWSPSAGTGGNEQF; j_gene: TRBJ2-1; d_gene: TRBD1; v_gene: TRBV30
CDR3aa: ASCETSSGANVLT; j_gene: TRBJ2-6; d_gene: NA; v_gene: TRBV5-1
CDR3aa: SARGSGADFDGYT; j_gene: TRBJ1-2; d_gene: NA; v_gene: TRBV20-1
CDR3aa: ASSLLDHYNEQF; j_gene: TRBJ2-1; d_gene: NA; v_gene: TRBV5-1
CDR3aa: ASSPQFPAGEHTGELF; j_gene: TRBJ2-2; d_gene: TRBD2; v_gene: TRBV5-1
CDR3aa: ASISYNEQF; j_gene: TRBJ2-1; d_gene: NA; v_gene: TRBV25-1
CDR3aa: SARTSGGITDTQY; j_gene: TRBJ2-3; d_gene: TRBD2; v_gene: TRBV20-1
CDR3aa: SARGRGGVTYNEQF; j_gene: TRBJ2-1; d_gene: NA; v_gene: TRBV20-1
CDR3aa: ASSLTGGPRETQY; j_gene: TRBJ2-5; d_gene: TRBD2; v_gene: TRBV4-2
CDR3aa: ASSPGVGGYT; j_gene: TRBJ1-2; d_gene: NA; v_gene: TRBV27
CDR3aa: SARRTGGRDSPLH; j_gene: TRBJ1-6; d_gene: TRBD1; v_gene: TRBV20-1
CDR3aa: AISELASGDTGELF; j_gene: TRBJ2-2; d_gene: TRBD2; v_gene: TRBV10-3
CDR3aa: ASRGADNEQF; j_gene: TRBJ2-1; d_gene: NA; v_gene: TRBV6-5
CDR3aa: ASSKAGRETQY; j_gene: TRBJ2-5; d_gene: TRBD2; v_gene: TRBV5-1
CDR3aa: ASGTPNQPQH; j_gene: TRBJ1-5; d_gene: NA; v_gene: TRBV27
CDR3aa: ASKNRVDEKLF; j_gene: TRBJ1-4; d_gene: NA; v_gene: TRBV27
CDR3aa: ASSQGASSTGELF; j_gene: TRBJ2-2; d_gene: NA; v_gene: TRBV4-2
CDR3aa: ASLGGGEYYGYT; j_gene: TRBJ1-2; d_gene: NA; v_gene: TRBV12-3/TRBV12-4
CDR3aa: ASSLGGESHQPQH; j_gene: TRBJ1-5; d_gene: NA; v_gene: TRBV5-1
CDR3aa: AISAPGGSGELF; j_gene: TRBJ2-2; d_gene: TRBD2; v_gene: TRBV10-3
CDR3aa: ASSLEGLASGQY; j_gene: TRBJ2-3; d_gene: TRBD2; v_gene: TRBV5-1